Listed here are 4 T cell receptor beta chains from one sample, sequenced in a study of human T cells and chemical hapten exposure (dated by TCRdb to about 2021). The library relied on RACE. The reads were generated on a NextSeq 500. TCRdb ran its own pipeline on the public reads, namely fastp trimming at Q25 and MiXCR clone calling, and kept in-frame beta chains. Rows with one shared CDR3 protein collapse into an entry with the most common genes and DNA. This sample lists tens of thousands of distinct CDR3 sequences; about 10% were detected once. The top ten constitute less than 2.5% of the sample. The sample's time point, from its label and the paper: patch test 1, 2 weeks after DPC sensitization. Read against the paper, the sample's treatment or condition label means: therapeutic diphenylcyclopropenone sensitization with weekly scalp DPC. This material consisted of whole blood, taken in connection with sensitization to the hapten diphenylcyclopropenone (DPC). Receptors originate from a man aged 40-50 years with alopecia areata. Some clones in this sample may be carry-over from other donors' samples.

Many counts were recorded for this clonotype. The V and J genes are TRBV20-1 and TRBJ2-5; 8 bases are shared with TRBD2. Germline V gene data show CDR1 as DFQATT and CDR2 as SNEGSKA (reference sequence). V trimming: 0 bases; J trimming: 4 bases; junction bases outside the gene matches: 13. The length of the CDR3 is 17 residues. DNA of the CDR3: TGCAGTGCTAGAGATCTGGGTAGCGGGGTAGTGGGAGAGACCCAGTACTTC. Translated, it gives CSARDLGSGVVGETQYF.

This clonotype was picked up many times. The chain recombines TRBV29-1 with TRBJ1-4; 7 nucleotides align to TRBD1. The germline gives CDR1 SQVTM, CDR2 ANQGSEA. The CDR3 contains 14 residues. The V gene end was trimmed by 4 bases and the J gene end by 2 bases; junction bases not matched to a gene: 4. The CDR3 coding sequence is TGCAGCGTTGGACAGGGCGAGACTAATGAAAAACTGTTTTTT. The encoded protein is CSVGQGETNEKLFF.

This clonotype was detected a few times. This chain connects TRBV19 to TRBJ1-5, with D perhaps matching TRBD1 (5 bases). The CDR3 consists of 13 residues. Germline V gives CDR1 LNHDA, CDR2 SQIVND (reference sequence). With 7 bases removed from V and 5 bases from J, the gap between germline ends came to 12 bases. CDR3 sequence (DNA): TGTGCCAGTACGGTTCAGGGTGATCAGCCCCAGCATTTT. This gives the protein CASTVQGDQPQHF.

This chain links TRBV7-2 with TRBJ2-4; D might be TRBD2 (5 bases). The CDR3 loop spans 15 amino acids. Trimming left V 5 bases short and J 5 bases short, with 16 bases between. CDR1 and CDR2 (germline): SGHTA, FQGNSA. The CDR3 region has the DNA TGTGCCAGCAGCCCTCGAGGGCACAACGAAAACATTCAGTACTTC. Its protein product is CASSPRGHNENIQYF.